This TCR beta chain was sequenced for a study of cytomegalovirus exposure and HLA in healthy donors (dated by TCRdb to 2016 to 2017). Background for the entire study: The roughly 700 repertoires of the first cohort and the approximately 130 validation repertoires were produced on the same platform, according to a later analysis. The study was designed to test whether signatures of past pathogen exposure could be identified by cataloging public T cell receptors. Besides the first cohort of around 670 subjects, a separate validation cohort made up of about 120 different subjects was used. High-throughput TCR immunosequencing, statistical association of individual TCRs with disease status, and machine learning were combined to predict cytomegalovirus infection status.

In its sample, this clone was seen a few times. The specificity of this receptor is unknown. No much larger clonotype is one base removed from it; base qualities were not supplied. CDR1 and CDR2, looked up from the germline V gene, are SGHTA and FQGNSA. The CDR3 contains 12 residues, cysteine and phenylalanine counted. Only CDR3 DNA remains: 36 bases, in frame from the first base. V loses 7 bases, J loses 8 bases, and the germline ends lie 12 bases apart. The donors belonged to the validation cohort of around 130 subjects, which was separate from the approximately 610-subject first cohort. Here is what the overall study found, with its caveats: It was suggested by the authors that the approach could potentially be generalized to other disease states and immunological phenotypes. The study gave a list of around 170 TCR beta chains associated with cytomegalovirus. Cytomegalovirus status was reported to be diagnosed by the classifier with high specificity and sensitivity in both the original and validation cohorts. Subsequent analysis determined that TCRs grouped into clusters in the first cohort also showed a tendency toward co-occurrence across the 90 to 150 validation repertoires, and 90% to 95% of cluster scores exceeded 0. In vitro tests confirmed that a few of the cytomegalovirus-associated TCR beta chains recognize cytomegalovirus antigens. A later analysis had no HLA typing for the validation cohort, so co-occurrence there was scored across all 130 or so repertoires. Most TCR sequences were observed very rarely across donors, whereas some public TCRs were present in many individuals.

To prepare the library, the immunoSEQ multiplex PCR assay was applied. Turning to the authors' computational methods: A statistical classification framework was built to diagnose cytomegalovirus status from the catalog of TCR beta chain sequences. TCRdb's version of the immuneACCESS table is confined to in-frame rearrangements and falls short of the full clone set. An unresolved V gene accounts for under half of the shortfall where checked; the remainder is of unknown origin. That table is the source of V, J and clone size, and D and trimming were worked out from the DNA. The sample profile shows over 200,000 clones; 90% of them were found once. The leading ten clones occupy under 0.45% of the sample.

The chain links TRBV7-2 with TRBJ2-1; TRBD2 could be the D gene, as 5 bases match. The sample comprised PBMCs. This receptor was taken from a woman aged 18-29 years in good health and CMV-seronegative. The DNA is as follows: TGTGCCAGCACCCCAAGCGGAGATGAGCAGTTCTTC. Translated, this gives CASTPSGDEQFF.